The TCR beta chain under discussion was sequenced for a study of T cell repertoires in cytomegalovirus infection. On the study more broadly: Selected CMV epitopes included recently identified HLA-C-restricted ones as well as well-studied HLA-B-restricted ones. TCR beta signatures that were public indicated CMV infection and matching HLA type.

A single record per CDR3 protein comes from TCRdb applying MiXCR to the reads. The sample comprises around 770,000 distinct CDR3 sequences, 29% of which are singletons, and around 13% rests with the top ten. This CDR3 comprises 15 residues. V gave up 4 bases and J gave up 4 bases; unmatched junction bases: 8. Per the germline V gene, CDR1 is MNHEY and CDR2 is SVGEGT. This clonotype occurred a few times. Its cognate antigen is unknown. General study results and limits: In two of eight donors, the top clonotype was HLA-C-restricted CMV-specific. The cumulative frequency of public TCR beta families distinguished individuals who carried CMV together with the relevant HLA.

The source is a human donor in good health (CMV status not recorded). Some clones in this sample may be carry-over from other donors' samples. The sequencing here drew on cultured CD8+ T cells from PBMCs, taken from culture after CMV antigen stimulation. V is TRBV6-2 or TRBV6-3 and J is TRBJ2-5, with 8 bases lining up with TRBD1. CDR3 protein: CASSSSRTGRETQYF. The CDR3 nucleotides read TGTGCCAGCAGTTCCTCCAGGACAGGGCGAGAGACCCAGTACTTC.